A single sample gave rise to the 3 T cell receptor beta chains below, sequenced in a study of blood T cells in healthy people across ages. It was with a sample-barcoded 5' primer and a J-beta primer mix that a second PCR of roughly 7 to 12 cycles was run. TCRdb re-called the 5' RACE reads with MiXCR, one entry per CDR3 protein. This sample has 1.5 million to 1.8 million distinct CDR3 sequences, with 42% found just once. The sequenced sample was blood. The receptor source for this set is a woman between 18 and 30 years old in good health.

The chain couples TRBV18 to TRBJ2-1; D remains unclear. CDR1 is KGHSH, CDR2 LQKENI, per germline. The CDR3 runs 14 residues. V was pared by 6 bases and J by 6 bases, with 15 bases between. CDR3 sequence: CASSTRNPLNEQFF. The DNA for the CDR3 is TGTGCCAGCTCGACGAGGAACCCCCTCAATGAGCAGTTCTTC.

This chain uses TRBV30 with TRBJ2-5, with 8 positions matching TRBD2. Per germline, CDR1 GTSNPN and CDR2 SVGIG (reference sequence). The CDR3 totals 14 residues. V trimming: 2 bases; J trimming: 11 bases; junction bases outside the gene matches: 13. The CDR3 loop reads CAWSLSGSGDEQYF. The CDR3 DNA reads as TGTGCCTGGAGTCTCAGCGGGAGCGGCGATGAGCAGTACTTC.

Concerning this clonotype: One end of the junction varies from germline; a read error may be responsible. The chain recombines TRBV12-3 or TRBV12-4 with TRBJ2-4, with a tentative D call TRBD1 (5 bases). This CDR3 contains 16 residues. The CDR3 bases are TGTGCCGGCAGTTCGGGCAGGGCACAAAACAAAAACATTCAGTACTTC. As protein: CAGSSGRAQNKNIQYF.